These 24 T cell receptor beta chains were all obtained from the same sample, sequenced in a study of blood T cell repertoires in COVID-19. TCRdb's table, derived via immunoSEQ multiplex PCR, lists solely in-frame clones and lacks some. The table has about 250,000 clones, about 80% seen once. The sequencing input was peripheral blood. The receptors come from a man at least 80 years old with acute or convalescent COVID-19.

CDR3 residues: CASSQLPGLAGGPDTQYF. Here the CDR3 DNA reads TGTGCCAGCAGCCAGCTACCGGGACTAGCGGGAGGGCCAGATACGCAGTATTTT. This chain connects TRBV4-2 to TRBJ2-3, with 16 bases fitting TRBD2. The CDR3 loop spans 18 amino acids. Germline CDR1 is LGHNA and CDR2 is YNFKEQ. J gave up 4 bases and V 3 bases, and 7 bases lay outside the gene matches.

The CDR3 bases are TGTGCCAGCATGAACAGGGGAGCCTACGAGCAGTACTTC. Protein: CASMNRGAYEQYF. V usage is TRBV2 and J usage is TRBJ2-7; 7 nucleotides match TRBD1. This CDR3 has 13 amino acids. The germline CDR1 and CDR2 sequences are SNHLY and FYNNEI. With 7 bases clipped from V and 2 bases from J, the junction kept 5 bases outside the gene matches. Based on the CDR3 plus reference TRBV2 and TRBJ2-7, the full variable domain is EPEVTQTPSHQVTQMGQEVILRCVPISNHLYFYWYRQILGQKVEFLVSFYNNEISEKSEIFDDQFSVERPDGSNFTLKIRSTKLEDSAMYFCASMNRGAYEQYFGPGTRLTVT.

This sequence joins TRBV18 and TRBJ1-3, with 11 bases lining up with TRBD1. The CDR3 is 14 residues long. The junction had 1 base not matched to a gene; V was cut back by 6 bases and J by 3 bases. Germline lookup yields CDR1 KGHSH and CDR2 LQKENI. The CDR3 DNA is TGTGCCAGCTCGGACAGGGGGCATGGAAACACCATATATTTT. Encoded protein: CASSDRGHGNTIYF.

The genes are TRBV20-1 and TRBJ2-7; D is perhaps TRBD1 (5 bases). Germline loops: CDR1 DFQATT, CDR2 SNEGSKA (reference sequence). V lost 3 bases to trimming and J lost 3 bases, with 9 bases between them. This CDR3 comprises 12 residues. The CDR3 here is CSASRGNYEQYF. CDR3 nucleotide sequence: TGCAGTGCTAGTAGGGGTAACTACGAGCAGTACTTC.

This clone was detected only a few times. The chain links TRBV7-2 to TRBJ2-1, with TRBD2 matching 9 bases. Unmatched junction bases numbered 16, after V lost 4 bases and J lost 12 bases. CDR3 length equals 16 residues. CDR1 is SGHTA and CDR2 is FQGNSA in the germline V gene. The CDR3 nucleotides read TGTGCCAGCAGCTCTCAGCCGTTTAGCGGGAGAACGGGGCAGTTCTTC. It yields the protein CASSSQPFSGRTGQFF.

The V call is TRBV11-3, the J call TRBJ1-1; perhaps TRBD1 as D (5 bases). V was clipped by 0 bases and J by 5 bases, with 7 bases between them. The CDR3 extends over 13 amino acids. CDR1 is SGHNT, CDR2 YENEEA, per germline. CDR3 amino acids: CASSLEGGTEAFF. The DNA for the CDR3 is TGTGCCAGCAGCTTAGAGGGGGGGACTGAAGCTTTCTTT.

In DNA form, the CDR3 reads TGTGCCAGTAGTACGGCGGTCAGCTCCTACGAGCAGTACTTC. As protein: CASSTAVSSYEQYF. V usage is TRBV19 and J usage is TRBJ2-7; D is uncertain. V lost 4 bases to trimming and J lost 0 bases, with 10 bases between them. This CDR3 comprises 14 residues. Germline values: CDR1 LNHDA, CDR2 SQIVND (reference sequence). Looking up the rest from reference TRBV19 and TRBJ2-7 gives the full variable domain: DGGITQSPKYLFRKEGQNVTLSCEQNLNHDAMYWYRQDPGQGLRLIYYSQIVNDFQKGDIAEGYSVSREKKESFPLTVTSAQKNPTAFYLCASSTAVSSYEQYFGPGTRLTVT.

The chain uses TRBV29-1 and TRBJ2-7, with D perhaps matching TRBD1 (5 bases). This CDR3 contains 15 residues. Germline V lookup: CDR1 SQVTM, CDR2 ANQGSEA. V was shortened by 0 bases and J by 1 base, with 13 bases between the two germline ends. The DNA for the CDR3 is TGCAGCGTTGAAGATAGAACAGGAGTTTCCTACGAGCAGTACTTC. This gives the protein CSVEDRTGVSYEQYF.

The V gene is TRBV19, the J gene TRBJ1-1; 10 nucleotides align to TRBD1. Germline lookup yields CDR1 LNHDA and CDR2 SQIVND (reference sequence). Trimming cost V 10 bases and J 0 bases; bases outside gene matches: 5. This CDR3 comprises 14 residues. Here the CDR3 reads CAITTGGLNTEAFF. CDR3 coding DNA: TGTGCCATCACGACAGGGGGCCTGAACACTGAAGCTTTCTTT.

This clone has more than one count but fewer than ten. The chain is built from TRBV18 and TRBJ2-5; a weak D match, TRBD1 (6 bases). The CDR3 contains 15 residues. Trimming pared 3 bases from V and 1 base from J, leaving 12 bases between. From germline, CDR1 is KGHSH and CDR2 LQKENI. DNA for the CDR3: TGTGCCAGCTCACCCAATGGGGACATCCAAGAGACCCAGTACTTC. Protein sequence: CASSPNGDIQETQYF.

The rearrangement uses TRBV19 and TRBJ2-4; tentative D call: TRBD2 (6 bases). Trimming left V 6 bases short and J 1 base short, with 13 bases between. CDR3 length equals 15 residues. From germline, CDR1 is LNHDA and CDR2 SQIVND (reference sequence). CDR3 sequence reads: CASSLRGGAKNIQYF. The CDR3 nucleotides read TGTGCCAGTAGCCTTCGGGGAGGCGCCAAAAACATTCAGTACTTC.

The V call is TRBV5-1, the J call TRBJ2-7; 10 bases are shared with TRBD1. The junction had 3 bases not matched to a gene; V was cut back by 4 bases and J by 2 bases. The germline V gene has CDR1 SGHRS and CDR2 YFSETQ. This CDR3 comprises 14 residues. The CDR3: CASSPGTGAYEQYF. DNA of the CDR3: TGCGCCAGCAGCCCCGGGACAGGGGCCTACGAGCAGTACTTC.

The rearrangement uses TRBV5-1 and TRBJ1-2; TRBD1 might be the D (6 bases). Germline V lookup: CDR1 SGHRS, CDR2 YFSETQ. V was clipped by 8 bases and J by 7 bases, with 15 bases between them. The CDR3 length is 12 residues. The DNA for the CDR3 is TGCGCCAGTAGGACAGCTTATTCTGGCTACACCTTC. Its translation: CASRTAYSGYTF. The complete variable domain, with remaining parts taken from reference TRBV5-1 and TRBJ1-2, reads KAGVTQTPRYLIKTRGQQVTLSCSPISGHRSVSWYQQTPGQGLQFLFEYFSETQRNKGNFPGRFSGRQFSNSRSEMNVSTLELGDSALYLCASRTAYSGYTFGSGTRLTVV.

The chain recombines TRBV4-1 with TRBJ1-2; 7 positions agree with TRBD1. V lost 3 bases, J lost 2 bases, and 3 bases stayed unmatched. Looked up from germline, CDR1 is MGHRA and CDR2 is YSYEKL. The CDR3 runs 14 residues. The CDR3 DNA sequence: TGCGCCAGCAGCCAGGGGGACAGAAACTATGGCTACACCTTC. As protein: CASSQGDRNYGYTF.

The chain couples TRBV6-5 to TRBJ1-2, with 7 bases aligning to TRBD1. Germline V lookup: CDR1 MNHEY, CDR2 SVGAGI. CDR3 length equals 12 residues. Trimming cost V 8 bases and J 11 bases; bases outside gene matches: 11. Written as DNA, the CDR3 is TGTGCCAGCTCCGAACAGGGGAGAGCTTACACCTTC. Its protein is CASSEQGRAYTF.

The chain joins TRBV5-4 to TRBJ1-1; D might be TRBD1 (6 bases). CDR1 is SGHNT, CDR2 YYREEE, per germline (reference sequence). The length of the CDR3 is 16 residues. Trimming left V 3 bases short and J 3 bases short, with 18 bases between. As DNA, the CDR3 is TGTGCCAGCAGCTGGGGCAGGGGTGCATTTTACACTGAAGCTTTCTTT. It is translated as CASSWGRGAFYTEAFF. Full variable domain (rest looked up from reference TRBV5-4 and TRBJ1-1): ETGVTQSPTHLIKTRGQQVTLRCSSQSGHNTVSWYQQALGQGPQFIFQYYREEENGRGNFPPRFSGLQFPNYSSELNVNALELDDSALYLCASSWGRGAFYTEAFFGQGTRLTVV.

The chain carries TRBV9 and TRBJ1-4, with D uncertain. The germline CDR1 and CDR2 sequences are SGDLS and YYNGEE. This CDR3 has 20 residues. V was clipped by 4 bases and J by 0 bases, with 25 bases between them. The CDR3 DNA reads TGTGCCAGCAGCCCCCGCGTGACCCAAGAGGAAGAAGCAACTAATGAAAAACTGTTTTTT. This sequence encodes CASSPRVTQEEEATNEKLFF.

This rearrangement joins TRBV7-9 to TRBJ2-7, with 11 bases identical to TRBD1. CDR3 length: 19 amino acids. Unmatched junction bases numbered 16, after V lost 4 bases and J lost 2 bases. CDR1 is SEHNR and CDR2 is FQNEAQ in the germline V gene (reference sequence). CDR3 in amino acids: CASSSPPDRGRQVPYEQYF. The CDR3 DNA reads as TGTGCCAGCAGCTCCCCACCGGACAGGGGGCGGCAGGTTCCCTACGAGCAGTACTTC.

This clone was observed a handful of times. This CDR3 is CATSTGYSGNTIYF. As DNA, the CDR3 is TGTGCCACCAGTACAGGATACTCTGGAAACACCATATATTTT. V gene TRBV24-1 combines with J gene TRBJ1-3; a weak D match, TRBD1 (5 bases). Trimming stripped 6 bases from V and 0 bases from J, with 8 bases between. This CDR3 has 14 amino acids. Germline loops: CDR1 KGHDR, CDR2 SFDVKD.

This clone was seen more than once but under ten times. This chain uses TRBV5-5 with TRBJ2-6, with 7 positions matching TRBD1. The CDR3 spans 17 residues. Germline values: CDR1 SGHKS, CDR2 YYEKEE (reference sequence). The V and J ends lost 0 bases and 8 bases, in that order; junction bases with no gene match: 11. The CDR3 loop is CASSLVQGSSRTNVLTF. CDR3 DNA sequence: TGTGCCAGCAGCTTGGTACAGGGGTCCTCCAGGACCAACGTCCTGACTTTC. The whole variable domain, remainder taken from reference TRBV5-5 and TRBJ2-6, is DAGVTQSPTHLIKTRGQQVTLRCSPISGHKSVSWYQQVLGQGPQFIFQYYEKEERGRGNFPDRFSARQFPNYSSELNVNALLLGDSALYLCASSLVQGSSRTNVLTFGAGSRLTVL.

The V gene is TRBV6-5, the J gene TRBJ1-5; perhaps TRBD1 as D (5 bases). Germline CDR1 MNHEY, CDR2 SVGAGI. Trimming stripped 4 bases from V and 6 bases from J, with 16 bases between. This CDR3 contains 15 residues. In DNA, the CDR3 is TGTGCCAGCAGTTCCGGGGTCGCGGGGGGTCAGCCCCAGCATTTT. Its protein product is CASSSGVAGGQPQHF.

The CDR3 protein is CASSLFSGGRETQYF. The DNA for the CDR3 is TGTGCCAGCAGTTTATTTAGCGGGGGCCGTGAGACCCAGTACTTC. This chain links TRBV28 with TRBJ2-5, with 9 bases fitting TRBD2. CDR1 MDHEN and CDR2 SYDVKM come from the germline V gene. J was trimmed by 5 bases and V by 1 base; bases with no gene match: 5. The CDR3 runs to 15 residues.

The chain uses TRBV6-5 and TRBJ1-2, with D perhaps matching TRBD1 (6 bases). The length of the CDR3 is 15 residues. Trimming pared 6 bases from V and 0 bases from J, leaving 14 bases between. The germline V gene encodes CDR1 MNHEY and CDR2 SVGAGI. CDR3 nucleotide sequence: TGTGCCAGCAGCTACACAGGGCTTGCTAACTATGGCTACACCTTC. Its translation is CASSYTGLANYGYTF.

V and J are TRBV6-5 and TRBJ2-1, with 10 bases aligning to TRBD2. Germline values: CDR1 MNHEY, CDR2 SVGAGI. CDR3 length equals 16 residues. With V trimmed by 0 bases and J by 4 bases, 3 bases remained unmatched. CDR3 in amino acids: CASSYSAGGSYNEQFF. DNA for the CDR3: TGTGCCAGCAGTTACTCAGCGGGGGGGTCTTACAATGAGCAGTTCTTC.